This T cell receptor (beta chain) is drawn from a study of blood T cell repertoires in COVID-19. The CDR3 extends over 14 amino acids. The ends were cut back, 4 bases at V and 8 bases at J, with 17 bases in the middle. Germline V gene sequence: CDR1 LNHDA, CDR2 SQIVND (reference sequence). Original processing methods: Amplified reference gene primers provided the basis for estimating nucleated cell counts. This table comes from immunoSEQ multiplex PCR, and its TCRdb copy is limited to in-frame clones, with some not included. The V and J calls and clone size were taken over from that table, and D and trimming were inferred from the DNA. The sample contains 410,000 or so clones, approximately 91% of which appear only once.

Sequenced input: peripheral blood. The clonotype originates from a middle-aged woman with COVID-19, enrolled during active disease. This chain joins TRBV19 and TRBJ1-2; TRBD1 might be the D (6 bases). CDR3 coding DNA: TGTGCCAGTAGTACAAAAACAGGGTGGGACGGCTACACCTTC. Translating gives CASSTKTGWDGYTF.